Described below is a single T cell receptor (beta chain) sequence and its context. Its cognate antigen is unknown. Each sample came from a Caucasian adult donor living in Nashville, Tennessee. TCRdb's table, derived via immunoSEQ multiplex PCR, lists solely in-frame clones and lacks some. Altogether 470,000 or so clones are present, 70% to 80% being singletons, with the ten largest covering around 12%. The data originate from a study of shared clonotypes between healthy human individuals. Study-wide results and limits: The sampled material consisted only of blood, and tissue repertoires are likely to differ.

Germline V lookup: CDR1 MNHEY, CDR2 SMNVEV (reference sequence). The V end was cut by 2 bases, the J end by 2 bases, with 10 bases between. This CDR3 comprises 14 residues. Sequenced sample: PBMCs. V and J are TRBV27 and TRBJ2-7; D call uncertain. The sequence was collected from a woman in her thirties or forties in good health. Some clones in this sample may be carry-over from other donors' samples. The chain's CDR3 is CASSLGGFPYEQYF. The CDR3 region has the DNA TGTGCCAGCAGTTTAGGTGGTTTTCCCTACGAGCAGTACTTC.